The clone carrying this T cell receptor (beta chain) came up a few times. Its antigen is undetermined. Data came from immunoSEQ multiplex PCR; TCRdb stores just in-frame clones and leaves some out. The table shows about 120,000 clones, with around 88% occurring only once. This sample was taken from a study of T cell responses to AZD1222 COVID-19 vaccine. Findings and limits, study-wide: Among vaccine-associated CD4 TCRs, coverage spanned spike, with dominance at 160-218 and 743-854.

Germline assignment: CDR1 DFQATT and CDR2 SNEGSKA (reference sequence). The CDR3 length is 11 residues. V was shortened by 4 bases and J by 3 bases, with 6 bases between the two germline ends. This clonotype was obtained from an adult in good health. The sequences come from peripheral blood, collected on day 0 of AZD1222 vaccination. The chain combines TRBV20-1 with TRBJ1-2; D not certain. CDR3 sequence: CSAMAYYGYTF. Here the CDR3 DNA reads TGCAGTGCTATGGCATACTATGGCTACACCTTC.